These 20 T cell receptor beta chains were all obtained from the same sample, sequenced in a study of blood T cell repertoires in COVID-19. Libraries were prepared by immunoSEQ multiplex PCR; TCRdb keeps only in-frame clonotypes and omits some of them. Of about 98,000 clones listed, 75% to 95% are singletons. Sequenced input: peripheral blood. The receptors stem from a man aged 18 to 35 with acute or convalescent COVID-19.

This rearrangement joins TRBV5-1 to TRBJ1-1; D ambiguous. Germline CDR1 reads SGHRS; CDR2 reads YFSETQ. The CDR3 has 13 residues. V was trimmed by 2 bases and J by 1 base, leaving 6 bases between them. CDR3 in amino acids: CASSFTQNTEAFF. The DNA for the CDR3 is TGCGCCAGCAGCTTCACACAGAACACTGAAGCTTTCTTT.

The chain carries TRBV5-8 and TRBJ2-6, with 8 bases identical to TRBD1. The CDR3 length is 15 residues. Trimming cost V 4 bases and J 3 bases; bases outside gene matches: 3. Germline lookup yields CDR1 SGHTS and CDR2 YDEGEE. CDR3 nucleotides: TGTGCCAGCAGCATACAGGGGGATGGGGCCAACGTCCTGACTTTC. Residues: CASSIQGDGANVLTF. Together with reference TRBV5-8 and TRBJ2-6, the CDR3 gives the full variable domain: EAGVTQSPTHLIKTRGQQATLRCSPISGHTSVYWYQQALGLGLQFLLWYDEGEERNRGNFPPRFSGRQFPNYSSELNVNALELEDSALYLCASSIQGDGANVLTFGAGSRLTVL.

This clone was detected once. The rearrangement joins TRBV7-9 to TRBJ2-3; 11 nucleotides align to TRBD1. Germline V gives CDR1 SEHNR, CDR2 FQNEAQ (reference sequence). The CDR3 covers 16 residues. J gave up 4 bases and V 6 bases, and 9 bases lay outside the gene matches. CDR3 sequence reads: CASSPTGQGGADTQYF. The CDR3 DNA is TGTGCCAGCAGTCCTACGGGACAGGGGGGGGCAGATACGCAGTATTTT.

The chain employs TRBV27 and TRBJ1-5; D is perhaps TRBD1 (5 bases). This CDR3 region has 17 residues. CDR1 is MNHEY, CDR2 SMNVEV, per germline (reference sequence). V was clipped by 3 bases and J by 3 bases, with 18 bases between them. The CDR3 nucleotides read TGTGCCAGCAGTTTCACCGCGCGGGGCCGGTTCAATCAGCCCCAGCATTTT. It encodes CASSFTARGRFNQPQHF.

This clone was detected only once. This chain joins TRBV23-1 and TRBJ1-1; D is unresolved. TRBV23-1 carries the ORF label, with uncertain function. This CDR3 is 10 amino acids long. Trimming pared 6 bases from V and 13 bases from J, leaving 12 bases between. CDR3 in amino acids: CASSPWEVFF. The CDR3 DNA sequence: TGCGCCAGCAGCCCCTGGGAGGTTTTCTTT.

The CDR3 here is CASSLAGTGLTDTQYF. The CDR3 DNA sequence: TGCGCCAGCAGCTTGGCAGGGACAGGGCTAACAGATACGCAGTATTTT. The chain combines TRBV5-1 with TRBJ2-3; TRBD1 matches at 9 bases. CDR1 and CDR2 from the germline V gene are SGHRS and YFSETQ. The CDR3 has 16 residues. The trim removed 0 bases at V and 3 bases at J, leaving 5 bases unmatched.

This chain joins TRBV6-5 and TRBJ1-2, with D possibly matching TRBD1 (5 bases). Trimming stripped 8 bases from V and 8 bases from J, with 12 bases between. CDR1 is MNHEY and CDR2 is SVGAGI in the germline V gene. The CDR3 is 11 residues long. The CDR3 protein is CASRGVWGYTF. CDR3 DNA sequence: TGTGCCAGCCGGGGGGTGTGGGGCTACACCTTC.

This clone is a singleton in its sample. The chain couples TRBV9 to TRBJ2-3; TRBD2 agrees at 11 bases. Germline CDR1 reads SGDLS; CDR2 reads YYNGEE. V shed 4 bases and J 4 bases; nucleotides not matched to a gene: 2. The CDR3 sequence is 14 residues long. The CDR3 coding sequence is TGTGCCAGCAGCCCGACTAGCGGGGCAGATACGCAGTATTTT. Amino acid sequence: CASSPTSGADTQYF.

This chain links TRBV7-9 with TRBJ1-1, with a possible D match to TRBD1 (6 bases). V shed 5 bases and J shed 6 bases, with 10 bases lying between them. This CDR3 contains 12 residues. CDR1 is SEHNR, CDR2 FQNEAQ, per germline (reference sequence). CDR3: CASSRAGAEAFF. CDR3 in DNA: TGTGCCAGCAGCAGGGCAGGGGCTGAAGCTTTCTTT.

The genes are TRBV5-1 and TRBJ1-4, with TRBD1 as a possible D gene (6 bases). With 0 bases removed from V and 2 bases from J, the gap between germline ends came to 17 bases. The CDR3 length is 18 residues. Germline-derived CDR1 and CDR2 are SGHRS and YFSETQ. The CDR3 loop is CASSLVGHIRGTNEKLFF. The CDR3 nucleotides are TGCGCCAGCAGCTTGGTGGGACACATCCGGGGTACTAATGAAAAACTGTTTTTT.

The chain recombines TRBV5-1 with TRBJ2-7; maybe TRBD1 (6 bases). Germline V CDR1 and CDR2: SGHRS, YFSETQ. V dropped 6 bases and J dropped 3 bases, with 19 bases sitting between them. This CDR3 has 15 amino acids. The CDR3, as DNA: TGCGCCAGCAAGGGGGACCCCACCGCAGACTACGAGCAGTACTTC. Translating it yields CASKGDPTADYEQYF.

This rearrangement joins TRBV12-5 to TRBJ1-1; 9 positions agree with TRBD1. The CDR3 is made up of 17 amino acids. V lost 1 base, J lost 0 bases, and 6 bases stayed unmatched. CDR1 LGHNT and CDR2 FRNRAP come from the germline V gene. This CDR3 is CASGLDGTGRMNTEAFF. The CDR3 DNA sequence: TGTGCTAGTGGTTTGGACGGGACAGGGCGGATGAACACTGAAGCTTTCTTT. Full variable domain (outside the CDR3, taken from reference TRBV12-5 and TRBJ1-1): DARVTQTPRHKVTEMGQEVTMRCQPILGHNTVFWYRQTMMQGLELLAYFRNRAPLDDSGMPKDRFSAEMPDATLATLKIQPSEPRDSAVYFCASGLDGTGRMNTEAFFGQGTRLTVV.

CDR3 region: CASSPATGLGYGYTF. The CDR3 DNA reads as TGTGCCAGTAGTCCGGCCACAGGGTTGGGCTATGGCTACACCTTC. J is TRBJ1-2 and V is TRBV19; a weak D match, TRBD1 (6 bases). The CDR3 extends over 15 amino acids. Per the germline V gene, CDR1 is LNHDA and CDR2 is SQIVND (reference sequence). V was trimmed by 5 bases and J by 4 bases, leaving 17 bases between them.

In this sample, this clone turned up a few times. This chain links TRBV2 with TRBJ1-2, with D possibly TRBD1 on 6 matching bases. Trimming cost V 6 bases and J 7 bases, with 18 bases left between them. Per germline, CDR1 SNHLY and CDR2 FYNNEI. The CDR3 is made up of 14 amino acids. The CDR3 coding sequence is TGTGCCAGCAGCCGGACAGCCCAAACAACTGGCTACACCTTC. It is translated as CASSRTAQTTGYTF.

The chain combines TRBV7-6 with TRBJ2-7, with D possibly TRBD2 on 5 matching bases. Trimming took off 4 bases at V and 3 bases at J, with 19 bases between the two ends. Per the germline V gene, CDR1 is SGHVS and CDR2 is FNYEAQ. This CDR3 comprises 16 residues. CDR3 loop: CASSSAGWGEIYEQYF. For the CDR3, the DNA is TGTGCCAGCAGCTCCGCGGGTTGGGGAGAGATCTACGAGCAGTACTTC.

V is TRBV12-5 and J is TRBJ1-1; D gene unclear. Deletions cut 5 bases from V and 1 base from J, with 11 bases between. This CDR3 contains 14 residues. The V gene's germline CDR1 is LGHNT and CDR2 FRNRAP. In nucleotides, the CDR3 is TGTGCTAGTGGTCGAGACATTCAGAACACTGAAGCTTTCTTT. This translates into CASGRDIQNTEAFF.

V and J are TRBV7-8 and TRBJ1-1; D gene unclear. V shed 2 bases and J shed 2 bases, with 12 bases lying between them. Germline V lookup: CDR1 SGHVS, CDR2 FQNEAQ. CDR3 length: 15 amino acids. The CDR3 DNA reads as TGTGCCAGCAGCTTATACGTGGGAGAAAACACTGAAGCTTTCTTT. Translation: CASSLYVGENTEAFF.

The chain couples TRBV10-2 to TRBJ1-2; 8 nucleotides align to TRBD1. Trimming took 4 bases from V and 8 from J; bases not matched to a gene: 9. The CDR3 sequence is 14 residues long. Germline V CDR1 and CDR2: WSHSY, SAAADI. CDR3 protein: CASSGGQGARGYTF. The CDR3, as DNA: TGCGCCAGCAGTGGAGGACAGGGCGCTCGGGGCTACACCTTC.

This chain connects TRBV5-1 to TRBJ2-1; 8 bases are a match to TRBD1. The V and J ends lost 5 bases and 6 bases, in that order; junction bases with no gene match: 10. This CDR3 spans 15 amino acids. The germline V gene encodes CDR1 SGHRS and CDR2 YFSETQ. The CDR3 here is CASSRGQGTPNEQFF. In DNA, the CDR3 is TGCGCCAGCAGTCGTGGACAGGGTACCCCCAATGAGCAGTTCTTC.

The CDR3 region has the DNA TGTGCCAGCAGCCCCGGGACAGAAAACTATGAGCAGTTCTTC. Amino acids: CASSPGTENYEQFF. The J gene is TRBJ2-1, the V gene TRBV2; 7 positions agree with TRBD1. The CDR3 contains 14 residues. V shed 6 bases and J 8 bases; nucleotides not matched to a gene: 10. Germline values: CDR1 SNHLY, CDR2 FYNNEI.